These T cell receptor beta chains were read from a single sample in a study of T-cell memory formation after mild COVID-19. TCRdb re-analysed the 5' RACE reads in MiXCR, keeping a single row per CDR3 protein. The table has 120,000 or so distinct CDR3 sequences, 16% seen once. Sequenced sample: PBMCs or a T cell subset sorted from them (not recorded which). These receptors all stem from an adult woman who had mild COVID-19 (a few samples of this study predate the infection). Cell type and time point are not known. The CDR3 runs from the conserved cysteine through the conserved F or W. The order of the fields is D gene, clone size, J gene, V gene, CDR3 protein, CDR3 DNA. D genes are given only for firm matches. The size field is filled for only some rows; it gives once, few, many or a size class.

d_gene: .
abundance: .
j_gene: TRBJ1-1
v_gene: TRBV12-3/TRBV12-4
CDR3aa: CASSLAGKTEAFF
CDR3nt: TGTGCCAGCAGCTTAGCGGGGAAAACTGAAGCTTTCTTT

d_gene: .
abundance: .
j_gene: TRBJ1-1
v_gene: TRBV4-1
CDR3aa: CASSQDPQPPEAFF
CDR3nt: TGCGCCAGCAGCCAAGATCCACAGCCACCTGAAGCTTTCTTT

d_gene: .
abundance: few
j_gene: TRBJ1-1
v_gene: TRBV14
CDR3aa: CASSQEYESVEAFF
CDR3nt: TGTGCCAGCAGCCAAGAATATGAAAGCGTCGAAGCTTTCTTT

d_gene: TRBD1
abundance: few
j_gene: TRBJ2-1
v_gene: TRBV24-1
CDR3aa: CATSDFPPDRGAQFF
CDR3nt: TGTGCCACCAGTGATTTTCCTCCGGACAGGGGGGCGCAGTTCTTC

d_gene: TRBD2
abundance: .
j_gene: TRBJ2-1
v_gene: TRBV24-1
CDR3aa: CATSDIGLAGGGEQFF
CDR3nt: TGTGCCACCAGTGACATAGGACTAGCGGGGGGAGGAGAGCAGTTCTTC

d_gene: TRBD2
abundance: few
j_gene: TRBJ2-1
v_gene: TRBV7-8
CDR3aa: CASSPAGGGNNEQFF
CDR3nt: TGTGCCAGCAGCCCTGCGGGGGGGGGAAACAATGAGCAGTTCTTC

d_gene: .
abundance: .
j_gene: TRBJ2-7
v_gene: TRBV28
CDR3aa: CASSLTGVVEQYF
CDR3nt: TGTGCCAGCAGTTTAACGGGAGTGGTTGAGCAGTACTTC

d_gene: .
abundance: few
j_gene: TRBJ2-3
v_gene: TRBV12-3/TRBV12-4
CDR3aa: CASSFGETDTQYF
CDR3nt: TGTGCCAGCAGTTTCGGGGAGACAGATACGCAGTATTTT

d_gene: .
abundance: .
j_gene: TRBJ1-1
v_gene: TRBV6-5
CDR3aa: CASSPGRGNTEAFF
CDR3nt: TGTGCCAGCAGCCCCGGCAGGGGTAACACTGAAGCTTTCTTT

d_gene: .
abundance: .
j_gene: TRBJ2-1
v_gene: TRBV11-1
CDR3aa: CASSESYNEQFF
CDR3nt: TGTGCCAGCAGCGAAAGTTACAATGAGCAGTTCTTC

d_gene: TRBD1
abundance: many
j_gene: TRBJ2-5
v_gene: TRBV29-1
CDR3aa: CSVDLRRTGDQETQYF
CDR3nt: TGCAGCGTGGACCTCCGCCGGACAGGGGACCAAGAGACCCAGTACTTC

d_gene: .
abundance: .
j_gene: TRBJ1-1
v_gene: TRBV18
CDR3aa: CASSPLGQLNTEAFF
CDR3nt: TGTGCCAGCTCACCATTAGGACAGCTGAACACTGAAGCTTTCTTT

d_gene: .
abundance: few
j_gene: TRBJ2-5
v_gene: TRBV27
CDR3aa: CASSLLGPETQYF
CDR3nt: TGTGCCAGCAGTTTATTGGGTCCAGAGACCCAGTACTTC

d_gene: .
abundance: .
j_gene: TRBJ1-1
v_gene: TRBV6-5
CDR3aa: CASHLGSKTEAFF
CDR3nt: TGTGCCAGTCACCTCGGGTCGAAGACTGAAGCTTTCTTT

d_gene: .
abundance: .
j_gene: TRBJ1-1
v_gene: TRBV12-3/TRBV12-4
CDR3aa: CASSLRADTEAFF
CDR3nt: TGTGCCAGCAGTTTACGAGCGGACACTGAAGCTTTCTTT

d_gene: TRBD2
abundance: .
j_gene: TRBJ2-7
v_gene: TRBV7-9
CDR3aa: CASSPTGLRGEQYF
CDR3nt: TGTGCCAGCAGTCCAACGGGACTACGAGGCGAGCAGTACTTC

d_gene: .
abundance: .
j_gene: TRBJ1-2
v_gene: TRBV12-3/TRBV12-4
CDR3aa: CASSSQGLDGYTF
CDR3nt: TGTGCCAGCAGTTCGCAGGGGCTCGATGGCTACACCTTC

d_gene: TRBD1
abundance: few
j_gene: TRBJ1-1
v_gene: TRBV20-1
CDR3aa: CSASYRQGNTEAFF
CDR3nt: TGCAGTGCTAGTTACCGACAGGGGAACACTGAAGCTTTCTTT

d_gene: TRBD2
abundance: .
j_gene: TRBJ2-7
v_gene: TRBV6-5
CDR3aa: CASSSGYYEQYF
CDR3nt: TGTGCCAGTTCTAGCGGATACTACGAGCAGTACTTC

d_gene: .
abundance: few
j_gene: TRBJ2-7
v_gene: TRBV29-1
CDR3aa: CSVENRFYEQYF
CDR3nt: TGCAGCGTTGAAAACCGATTCTACGAGCAGTACTTC

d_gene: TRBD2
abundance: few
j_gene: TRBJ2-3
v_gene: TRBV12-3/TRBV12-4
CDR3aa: CASSPERGTPSTDTQYF
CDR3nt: TGTGCCAGCAGTCCGGAGCGGGGAACCCCTAGCACAGATACGCAGTATTTT

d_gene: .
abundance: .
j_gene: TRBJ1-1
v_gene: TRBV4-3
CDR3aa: CASSQGVLGGTEAFF
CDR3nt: TGCGCCAGCAGCCAAGGGGTTTTAGGTGGTACTGAAGCTTTCTTT

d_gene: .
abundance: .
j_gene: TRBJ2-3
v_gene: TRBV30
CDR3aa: CAWSRALPTDTQYF
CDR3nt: TGTGCCTGGAGTAGGGCCCTCCCGACAGATACGCAGTATTTT